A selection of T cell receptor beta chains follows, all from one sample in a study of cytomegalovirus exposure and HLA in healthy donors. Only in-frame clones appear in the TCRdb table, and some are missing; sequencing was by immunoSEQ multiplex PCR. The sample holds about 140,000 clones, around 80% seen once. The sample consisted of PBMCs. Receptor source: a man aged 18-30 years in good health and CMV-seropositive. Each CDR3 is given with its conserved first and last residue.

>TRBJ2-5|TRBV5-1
CASSLDRGMETQYF
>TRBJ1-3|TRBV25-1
CASSEYWTGPSGNTIYF
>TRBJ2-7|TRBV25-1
CASSEWGTSGTYEQYF
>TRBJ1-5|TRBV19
CASSSPRGGVDQPQHF
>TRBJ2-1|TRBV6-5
CASSLRQALGNEQFF
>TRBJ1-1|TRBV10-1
CASSESGVGRENTEAFF
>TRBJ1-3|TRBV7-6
CASSLGGQDSGNTIYF
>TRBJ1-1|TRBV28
CASSSQGGRMNTEAFF
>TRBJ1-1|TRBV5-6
CASSWRAEAFF
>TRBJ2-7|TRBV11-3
CASSLETGFSYEQYF
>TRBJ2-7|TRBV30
CAWSSTLTGPEQYF
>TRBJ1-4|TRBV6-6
CASSYSGQNEKLFF
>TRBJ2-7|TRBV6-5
CASSPLTGTLDEQYF
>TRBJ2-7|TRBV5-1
CASSFVTQGEQYF
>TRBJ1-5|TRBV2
CASRPTGSNQPQHF
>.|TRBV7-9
CASSLTLADTYEQYF
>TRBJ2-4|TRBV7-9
CASSLQPRQGQYF
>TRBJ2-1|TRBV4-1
CASSQVAGAGGNEQFF
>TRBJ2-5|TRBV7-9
CASSPRGGGGQETQYF
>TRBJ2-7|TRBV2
CASKARGAYEQYF
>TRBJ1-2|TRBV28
CASRSIQGGFGYTF
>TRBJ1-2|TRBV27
CASSSTGEDYGYTF
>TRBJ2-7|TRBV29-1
CSVAGEGQGVNYEQYF
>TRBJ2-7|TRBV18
CASSPTSGNYEQYF
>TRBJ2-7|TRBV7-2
CASSGAGTASEQYF
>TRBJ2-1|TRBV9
CASSVTSGQGPNEQFF
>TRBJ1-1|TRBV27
CASRPGGGTEAFF
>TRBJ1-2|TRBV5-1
CASSSPGGGAGYGYTF
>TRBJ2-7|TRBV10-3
CAISELYEQYF
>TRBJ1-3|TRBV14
CASSRQGHSGNTIYF
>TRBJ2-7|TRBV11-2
CASSLGTGTYEQYF
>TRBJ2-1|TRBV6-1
CASSGRGTSYNEQFF
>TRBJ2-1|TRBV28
CASSFFGTNNEQFF
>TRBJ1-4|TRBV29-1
CSVEEGAISEKLFF
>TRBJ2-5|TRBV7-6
CASSSLQETQYF
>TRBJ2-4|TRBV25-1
CASAYGDIQYF
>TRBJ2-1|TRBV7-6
CASSSRLAGEIGGEQFF
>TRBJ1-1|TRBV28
CASNPDRYNTEAFF
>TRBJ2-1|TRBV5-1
CASSVRMGGNEQFF
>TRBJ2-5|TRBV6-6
CASSPGLTQETQYF
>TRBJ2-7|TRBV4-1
CASSQRTGDSSYEQYF
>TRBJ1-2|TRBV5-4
CASSLGVGAYYGYTF
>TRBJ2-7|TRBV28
CASSTLNGGGPPYEQYF
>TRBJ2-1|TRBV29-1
CSVGRTVLYNEQFF
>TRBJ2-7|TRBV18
CASSPELGTVSGEQYF
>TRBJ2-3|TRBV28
CASSQGQKTDTQYF
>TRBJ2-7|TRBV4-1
CASSQFTSGTSYEQYF
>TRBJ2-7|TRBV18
CASSPPQGYEQYF
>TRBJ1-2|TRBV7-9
CASSSGGPNYGYTF
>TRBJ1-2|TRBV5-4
CASSSGFQNGYTF
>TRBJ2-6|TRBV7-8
CASSVPGQSSGANVLTF
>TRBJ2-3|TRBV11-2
CASSQWTGGSGDTQYF
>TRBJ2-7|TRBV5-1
CASGVGSSYEQYF